The present entry profiles one T cell receptor beta chain with its context. The record originates from a study of blood T cell repertoires in COVID-19. As originally analysed: Using reference gene primer amplification, nucleated cell counts were estimated. TCRdb's table, derived via immunoSEQ multiplex PCR, lists solely in-frame clones and lacks some. V and J calls and clone size are copied from that table; D and trimming were computed from the DNA. The sample lists about 90,000 clones; roughly nine tenths were seen once. In germline, CDR1 is MNHEY, CDR2 SVGAGI. This CDR3 spans 13 amino acids. V lost 11 bases and J lost 0; bases outside the gene matches: 4.

The TCR sequence derives from a human donor with active COVID-19. The donor label of this sample is uncertain. The material sequenced was peripheral blood. The rearrangement uses TRBV6-5 and TRBJ1-5; TRBD1 matches at 7 bases. The CDR3 nucleotides read TGTGCCGGGACAGTCAATAGCAATCAGCCCCAGCATTTT. Translation gives CAGTVNSNQPQHF.